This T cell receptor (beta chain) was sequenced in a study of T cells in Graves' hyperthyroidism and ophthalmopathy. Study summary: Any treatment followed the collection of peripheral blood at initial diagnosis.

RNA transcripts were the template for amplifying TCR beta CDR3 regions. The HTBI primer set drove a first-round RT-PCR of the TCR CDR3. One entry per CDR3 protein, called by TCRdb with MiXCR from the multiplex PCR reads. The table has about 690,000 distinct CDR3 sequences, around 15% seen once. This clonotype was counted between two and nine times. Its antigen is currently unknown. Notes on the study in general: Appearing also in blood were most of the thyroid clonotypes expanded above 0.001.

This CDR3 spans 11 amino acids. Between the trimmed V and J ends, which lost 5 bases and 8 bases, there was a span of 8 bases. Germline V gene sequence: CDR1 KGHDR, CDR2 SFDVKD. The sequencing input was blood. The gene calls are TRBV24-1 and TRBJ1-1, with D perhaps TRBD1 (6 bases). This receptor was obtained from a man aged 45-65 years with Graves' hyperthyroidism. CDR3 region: CATSVGGEAFF. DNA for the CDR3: TGTGCCACCAGTGTAGGGGGGGAAGCTTTCTTT.